This T cell receptor (beta chain) was obtained from a study of blood T cells in healthy people across ages (dated by TCRdb to the mid-2010s). In the study overall: In model experiments, template switching captured roughly one uniquely barcoded TCR beta cDNA molecule for every two T cells. Age-related changes in TCR beta repertoire diversity were measured in the study by deep sequencing normalized with unique cDNA molecular identifiers. The donors were split into four age groups: young (average around 16 years), middle-aged (around 40), aged (about 62) and long-lived (82). To avoid experimental bias, donors of different ages were distributed randomly across sequencing lanes. For two donors (one aged 18 to 30 and one aged 80 or older), the study analyzed two additional independent replicas of 1 million unique cDNA reads from the same blood draw.

Study-level results and caveats: Conclusive comparison of naive and antigen-experienced compartments was prevented by the profiling of bulk unsorted PBMCs. Compared with the aged group, the long-lived group had more naive CD4+ T cells, fewer expanded clones and increased TCR diversity, a pattern suggesting age selection. Estimates of total diversity based on one million sequenced T cells were regarded as lower bounds and as underestimates. Observed TCR beta diversity per million T cells fell roughly linearly with age, and a significant reduction was already apparent by age roughly 41. A strong correlation was found between observed TCR beta diversity and the percentage of naive T cells measured by flow cytometry. Because the CMV infection status of the donors was unknown, age-related changes in expanded clonotypes may potentially have been confounded.

In this sample, this clonotype turned up once. Its antigen remains undetermined. No per-base quality is available; no much larger clone lies one base away. CDR1 and CDR2, per the germline V gene (reference sequence), are MNHEY and SMNVEV. From the cysteine through the phenylalanine, the CDR3 covers 14 amino acids. The CDR3 DNA has 42 bases and is translated from base 1. Libraries were prepared through 5' RACE. The data were produced on an Illumina HiSeq 2500. A second PCR of about 6 to 12 cycles was performed with a sample-barcoded 5' primer and a J-beta primer mix. A template-switch 5' adaptor carrying 12 random nucleotides introduced a unique molecular identifier onto each TCR beta cDNA molecule. Each sample yielded at least 2.5 million CDR3-containing paired-end reads. All of the RNA was converted into first-strand cDNA using the Mint cDNA synthesis kit, with a TRBC-specific oligonucleotide serving as the primer. Following uracil-DNA glycosylase treatment, all cDNA underwent a first 18-cycle PCR with the universal primers M1SS and BC2_uni_R. Per the original workflow: For normalization, 1 million high-quality reads were randomly selected from each sample, with every read carrying a distinct molecular identifier. Reads with shared molecular identifiers were discarded instead of being binned into consensus sequences. MiTCR, run with a Q25 quality threshold and the strictest error-elimination algorithm, handled CDR3 identification, clonotype clustering and error correction. A nonparametric unseen species model with Euler transformation was used to estimate a lower bound on total TCR beta diversity. TCRdb cleaned the public reads at Q25 with fastp, built clones with MiXCR and kept in-frame beta chains. Rows with one shared CDR3 protein collapse into an entry with the most common genes and DNA. In this record, the V and J calls reflect TCRdb's handling and not the investigators' own analysis. For this sample the table gives some 920,000 distinct CDR3 sequences, of which roughly 51% were detected only once. Of the sample, about 20% is held by the ten largest clones.

The roughly 39 donors, aged about 6 to 95 years, were systemically healthy Caucasian individuals from Russia. Each donor gave 8 to 10 milliliters of peripheral blood, drawn into EDTA-treated Vacutainer tubes. Ficoll-Paque density-gradient centrifugation was used to isolate PBMCs, with at least 7 million per sample. Trizol reagent was used to extract total RNA from the PBMCs, yielding at least 5 micrograms per sample. Naive CD45RAhigh/CD27high T cell percentages were measured by flow cytometry on a PBMC aliquot from every donor. The TCR was taken from a woman in her fifties or sixties in good health. The sample was blood. In this chain, TRBV27 is recombined with TRBJ2-4; TRBD1 might be the D gene, on 6 matching bases. With the DNA end fitting TRBJ2-7 better, the J assignment may be wrong. The CDR3 region reads CASTPTGKKSEQYF. At the DNA level, the sequence is TGTGCCAGCACCCCGACAGGAAAGAAGTCCGAGCAGTACTTC.